This record looks at one T cell receptor beta chain sequence and its context. This specimen comes from a study of blood T cell repertoires in COVID-19. At the level of the study: Material from acute and convalescent COVID-19 was sourced from the United States, Italy and Spain. PBMCs, B-cell-depleted T cells, or T cells were the source of the cDNA or gDNA that made up the material.

Under the authors' procedure: Reference gene primer amplification in the assay estimated nucleated cell counts. The assay was immunoSEQ multiplex PCR, and TCRdb's table has in-frame clones only and misses some. That table furnishes V, J and clone size, whereas the DNA furnished D and trimming. The table shows 100,000 to 150,000 clones, with around 77% occurring only once. This CDR3 spans 16 amino acids. The V gene's germline CDR1 is SGHNT and CDR2 YENEEA. V shed 1 base and J 0 bases; nucleotides not matched to a gene: 2. This sequence originates from a human donor in a cohort sampled during active COVID-19. Material for sequencing was peripheral blood. The chain is built from TRBV11-3 and TRBJ2-3; 9 nucleotides line up with TRBD2. The CDR3 loop reads CASSLVLAGSTDTQYF. The CDR3 region has the DNA TGTGCCAGCAGCTTAGTGCTAGCGGGGAGCACAGATACGCAGTATTTT.